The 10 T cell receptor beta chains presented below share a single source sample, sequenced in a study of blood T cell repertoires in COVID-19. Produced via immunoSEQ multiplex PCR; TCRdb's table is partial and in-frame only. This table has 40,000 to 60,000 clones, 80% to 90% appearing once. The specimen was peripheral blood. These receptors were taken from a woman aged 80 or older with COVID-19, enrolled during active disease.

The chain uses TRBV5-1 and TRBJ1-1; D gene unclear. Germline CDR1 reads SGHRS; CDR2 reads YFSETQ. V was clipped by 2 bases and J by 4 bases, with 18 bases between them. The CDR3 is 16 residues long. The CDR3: CASSFRTPAASTEAFF. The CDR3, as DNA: TGCGCCAGCAGCTTTCGGACTCCGGCAGCGAGCACTGAAGCTTTCTTT. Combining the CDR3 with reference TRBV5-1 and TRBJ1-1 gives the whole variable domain KAGVTQTPRYLIKTRGQQVTLSCSPISGHRSVSWYQQTPGQGLQFLFEYFSETQRNKGNFPGRFSGRQFSNSRSEMNVSTLELGDSALYLCASSFRTPAASTEAFFGQGTRLTVV.

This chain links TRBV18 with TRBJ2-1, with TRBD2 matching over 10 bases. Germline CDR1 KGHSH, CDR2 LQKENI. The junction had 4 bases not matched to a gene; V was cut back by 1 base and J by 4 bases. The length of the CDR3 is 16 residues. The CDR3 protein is CASSPREREGYNEQFF. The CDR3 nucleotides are TGTGCCAGCTCACCACGGGAGCGGGAGGGATACAATGAGCAGTTCTTC.

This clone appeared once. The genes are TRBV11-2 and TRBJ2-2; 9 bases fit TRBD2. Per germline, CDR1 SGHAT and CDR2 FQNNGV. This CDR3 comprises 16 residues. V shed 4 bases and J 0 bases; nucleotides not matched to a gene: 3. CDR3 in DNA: TGTGCCAGCAGCTGGACTAGCGCCTCGAACACCGGGGAGCTGTTTTTT. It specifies CASSWTSASNTGELFF.

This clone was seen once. CDR3 sequence (DNA): TGTGCCAGCAGCTTATCTGCGTCCTACGAGCAGTACTTC. Translating it yields CASSLSASYEQYF. The chain employs TRBV7-8 and TRBJ2-7; D not certain. The CDR3 has 13 residues. Trimming left V 2 bases short and J 1 base short, with 6 bases between. The germline gives CDR1 SGHVS, CDR2 FQNEAQ.

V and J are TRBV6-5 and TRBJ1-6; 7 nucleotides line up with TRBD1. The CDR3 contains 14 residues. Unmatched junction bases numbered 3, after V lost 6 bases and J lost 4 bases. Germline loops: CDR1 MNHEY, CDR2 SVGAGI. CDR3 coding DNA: TGTGCCAGCAGCGGGACAGAGTATAATTCACCCCTCCACTTT. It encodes CASSGTEYNSPLHF.

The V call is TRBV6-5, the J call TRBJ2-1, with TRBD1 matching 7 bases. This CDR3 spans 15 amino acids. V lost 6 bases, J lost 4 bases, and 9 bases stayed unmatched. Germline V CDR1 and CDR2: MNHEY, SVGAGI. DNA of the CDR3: TGTGCCAGCAGAAGGGGGCTGGATTTTTACAATGAGCAGTTCTTC. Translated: CASRRGLDFYNEQFF.

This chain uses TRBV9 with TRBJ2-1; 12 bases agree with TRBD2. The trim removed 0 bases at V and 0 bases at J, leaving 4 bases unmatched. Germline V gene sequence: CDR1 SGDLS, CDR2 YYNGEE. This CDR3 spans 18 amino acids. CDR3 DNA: TGTGCCAGCAGCGTAGGAGGGGGACTAGCGGGCTCCTACAATGAGCAGTTCTTC. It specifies CASSVGGGLAGSYNEQFF. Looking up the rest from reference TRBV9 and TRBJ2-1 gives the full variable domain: DSGVTQTPKHLITATGQRVTLRCSPRSGDLSVYWYQQSLDQGLQFLIQYYNGEERAKGNILERFSAQQFPDLHSELNLSSLELGDSALYFCASSVGGGLAGSYNEQFFGPGTRLTVL.

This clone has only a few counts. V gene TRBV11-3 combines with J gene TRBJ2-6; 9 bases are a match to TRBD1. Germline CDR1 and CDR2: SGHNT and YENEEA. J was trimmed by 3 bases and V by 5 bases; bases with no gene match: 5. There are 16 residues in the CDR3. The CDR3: CASSRGQGVGANVLTF. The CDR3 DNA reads TGTGCCAGCAGCCGGGGACAGGGAGTTGGGGCCAACGTCCTGACTTTC.

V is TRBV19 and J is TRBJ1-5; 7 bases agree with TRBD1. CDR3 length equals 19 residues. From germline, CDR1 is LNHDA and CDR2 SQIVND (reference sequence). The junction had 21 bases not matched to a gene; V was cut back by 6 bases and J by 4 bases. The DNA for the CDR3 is TGTGCCAGTAGATCCGAGAGTATTTGGGGGGACAGAAAGAATCAGCCCCAGCATTTT. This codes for CASRSESIWGDRKNQPQHF.

CDR3: CASSTGGETEAFF. In DNA, the CDR3 is TGTGCCAGCTCAACAGGGGGAGAGACTGAAGCTTTCTTT. The V and J genes are TRBV18 and TRBJ1-1; 8 positions match TRBD1. Germline V lookup: CDR1 KGHSH, CDR2 LQKENI. Trimming at V came to 5 bases and at J to 5 bases, leaving 4 bases not matched to a gene. CDR3 length equals 13 residues.